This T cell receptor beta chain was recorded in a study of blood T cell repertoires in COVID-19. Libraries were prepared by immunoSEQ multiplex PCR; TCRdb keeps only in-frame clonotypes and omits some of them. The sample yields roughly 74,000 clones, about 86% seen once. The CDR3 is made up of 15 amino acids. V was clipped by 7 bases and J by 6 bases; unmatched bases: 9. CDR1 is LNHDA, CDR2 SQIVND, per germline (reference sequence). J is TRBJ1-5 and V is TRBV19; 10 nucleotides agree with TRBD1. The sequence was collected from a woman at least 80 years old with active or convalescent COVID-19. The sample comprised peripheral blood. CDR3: CASTTPGQGTQPQHF. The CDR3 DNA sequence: TGTGCCAGTACCACGCCGGGACAGGGGACTCAGCCCCAGCATTTT.